A single sample gave rise to the 17 T cell receptor beta chains below, sequenced in a study of OX40 agonist ivuxolimab in advanced cancers. Measured with immunoSEQ multiplex PCR; TCRdb has only the in-frame clones, and not every one. The table lists over 75,000 clones, approximately 91% of them singletons. The sequencing used CD4+ or CD8+ T cells sorted from blood, collected in a trial of the OX40 agonist ivuxolimab. These receptors came from an adult with an advanced solid tumor such as melanoma, head and neck, liver or kidney cancer.

The chain is built from TRBV19 and TRBJ2-3, with D possibly TRBD2 on 5 matching bases. V gave up 3 bases and J gave up 3 bases, with 13 bases separating them. The germline CDR1 and CDR2 sequences are LNHDA and SQIVND (reference sequence). The CDR3 is 15 residues long. The CDR3 reads CASSIGLGGTDTQYF. CDR3 nucleotides: TGTGCCAGTAGTATTGGCCTCGGAGGAACAGATACGCAGTATTTT.

The table lists this clone with a count of one. The rearrangement joins TRBV5-6 to TRBJ2-5; D uncertain. The CDR3 spans 14 residues. V was clipped by 3 bases and J by 4 bases, with 13 bases between them. Germline CDR1 SGHDT, CDR2 YYEEEE. Written as DNA, the CDR3 is TGTGCCAGCAGCTCTCGGTACTATGGAGAGACCCAGTACTTC. Encoded protein: CASSSRYYGETQYF.

The gene calls are TRBV5-1 and TRBJ1-1, with 7 bases identical to TRBD1. The ends lost 0 bases at V and 1 base at J; junction bases unmatched: 6. The CDR3 covers 16 residues. Germline V gene sequence: CDR1 SGHRS, CDR2 YFSETQ. CDR3 in DNA: TGCGCCAGCAGCTTGGTGACAGGGAGCAGGAACACTGAAGCTTTCTTT. Protein sequence: CASSLVTGSRNTEAFF.

The chain's CDR3 is CASSLRPGTEAFF. DNA of the CDR3: TGTGCCAGCAGCTTACGTCCGGGCACTGAAGCTTTCTTT. V is TRBV11-3 and J is TRBJ1-1; D is ambiguous. With 2 bases removed from V and 4 bases from J, the gap between germline ends came to 8 bases. The CDR3 covers 13 residues. Germline V gene data show CDR1 as SGHNT and CDR2 as YENEEA.

This clone was counted once. The rearrangement links TRBV7-2 to TRBJ2-7; D may be TRBD2 (6 bases). CDR3 length: 14 amino acids. Trimming took off 5 bases at V and 6 bases at J, with 17 bases between the two ends. Germline loops: CDR1 SGHTA, CDR2 FQGNSA. The CDR3 nucleotides read TGTGCCAGCAGCAAGGGAGGTACCCAGGTCGAGCAGTACTTC. Its protein is CASSKGGTQVEQYF.

The V gene is TRBV19, the J gene TRBJ2-7, with 7 bases matching TRBD2. The CDR3 spans 15 residues. Germline lookup yields CDR1 LNHDA and CDR2 SQIVND (reference sequence). The V gene end was trimmed by 2 bases and the J gene end by 2 bases; junction bases not matched to a gene: 6. CDR3 loop: CASSITSGGPYEQYF. In nucleotides, the CDR3 is TGTGCCAGTAGTATAACCTCGGGGGGTCCCTACGAGCAGTACTTC. Full variable domain (rest looked up from reference TRBV19 and TRBJ2-7): DGGITQSPKYLFRKEGQNVTLSCEQNLNHDAMYWYRQDPGQGLRLIYYSQIVNDFQKGDIAEGYSVSREKKESFPLTVTSAQKNPTAFYLCASSITSGGPYEQYFGPGTRLTVT.

The rearrangement uses TRBV6-5 and TRBJ1-1; D is unclear. The V and J ends lost 8 bases and 1 base respectively, with 17 bases between them. The CDR3 length is 15 residues. The germline V gene encodes CDR1 MNHEY and CDR2 SVGAGI. CDR3 DNA sequence: TGTGCCAGCGTCCGGGGAGGGAACACGAACACTGAAGCTTTCTTT. Its translation is CASVRGGNTNTEAFF.

The chain couples TRBV7-8 to TRBJ2-2; D may correspond to TRBD1 or TRBD2 (5 bases each). This CDR3 has 16 residues. Germline-derived CDR1 and CDR2 are SGHVS and FQNEAQ. V gave up 1 base and J gave up 2 bases, with 11 bases separating them. The CDR3 region is CASSLGQRVNTGELFF. The CDR3 DNA sequence: TGTGCCAGCAGCTTAGGACAGAGGGTAAACACCGGGGAGCTGTTTTTT.

The V gene is TRBV25-1, the J gene TRBJ2-5, with D perhaps matching TRBD2 (7 bases). The V end lost 4 bases, the J end lost 5 bases, and 14 bases lay between the germline ends. Per germline, CDR1 MGHDK and CDR2 SYGVNS. This CDR3 region has 14 residues. The CDR3 region is CASSVGGPGETQYF. The CDR3 nucleotides are TGTGCCAGCAGTGTCGGGGGGCCCGGGGAGACCCAGTACTTC.

The V gene is TRBV5-4, the J gene TRBJ1-1, with 7 bases aligning to TRBD1. This CDR3 comprises 12 residues. Trimming took 5 bases from V and 4 from J; bases not matched to a gene: 2. Germline CDR1 and CDR2: SGHNT and YYREEE (reference sequence). CDR3 region: CASSQGGTEAFF. The CDR3 DNA reads TGTGCCAGCAGTCAGGGGGGCACTGAAGCTTTCTTT.

CDR3 coding DNA: TGTGCCAGCAGCTTGATGGGGACAGGGCAAGAGACCCAGTACTTC. Amino acid sequence: CASSLMGTGQETQYF. The chain has TRBV5-4 and TRBJ2-5, with 9 bases fitting TRBD1. Germline CDR1 SGHNT, CDR2 YYREEE (reference sequence). The V and J ends lost 1 base and 2 bases, in that order; junction bases with no gene match: 3. The CDR3 length is 15 residues.

This clone was detected only once. This chain links TRBV5-1 with TRBJ1-2, with 8 bases identical to TRBD1. The CDR3 loop spans 13 amino acids. Unmatched junction bases numbered 2, after V lost 4 bases and J lost 3 bases. Per the germline V gene, CDR1 is SGHRS and CDR2 is YFSETQ. The CDR3 loop reads CASSETGDYGYTF. The CDR3, as DNA: TGCGCCAGCAGCGAGACAGGGGACTATGGCTACACCTTC.

The chain recombines TRBV28 with TRBJ2-5, with D perhaps TRBD1 or TRBD2 (6 bases each). Per germline, CDR1 MDHEN and CDR2 SYDVKM. This CDR3 contains 15 residues. V was pared by 3 bases and J by 2 bases, with 13 bases between. The chain's CDR3 is CASSFGGQGQETQYF. The CDR3 DNA sequence: TGTGCCAGCAGTTTCGGGGGCCAGGGGCAAGAGACCCAGTACTTC.

This chain joins TRBV2 and TRBJ1-4; TRBD1 agrees at 12 bases. V shed 2 bases and J 5 bases; nucleotides not matched to a gene: 21. CDR1 and CDR2 (germline): SNHLY, FYNNEI. The CDR3 contains 22 residues. DNA of the CDR3: TGTGCCAGCAGTGAACCCAGGGGGAGGGACAGGGGGCCGAGCGGTCACAATGAAAAACTGTTTTTT. This gives the protein CASSEPRGRDRGPSGHNEKLFF. The complete variable domain, with remaining parts taken from reference TRBV2 and TRBJ1-4, reads EPEVTQTPSHQVTQMGQEVILRCVPISNHLYFYWYRQILGQKVEFLVSFYNNEISEKSEIFDDQFSVERPDGSNFTLKIRSTKLEDSAMYFCASSEPRGRDRGPSGHNEKLFFGSGTQLSVL.

V and J are TRBV5-6 and TRBJ2-7; D may be TRBD1 (6 bases). Germline V gives CDR1 SGHDT, CDR2 YYEEEE. The CDR3 loop spans 16 amino acids. V was shortened by 4 bases and J by 4 bases, with 21 bases between the two germline ends. The CDR3 DNA follows: TGTGCCAGCAGCGTATACAGGGAAATTTCGTCGTACGAGCAGTACTTC. Amino acids: CASSVYREISSYEQYF.

The chain uses TRBV28 and TRBJ2-5, with D unclear. The V gene lost 4 bases and the J gene lost 3 bases, with 12 bases spanning the gap. Germline V lookup: CDR1 MDHEN, CDR2 SYDVKM. The CDR3 covers 14 residues. The CDR3, as DNA: TGTGCCAGCAGTTCCGGACCGTCTAAAGAGACCCAGTACTTC. This sequence encodes CASSSGPSKETQYF.

CDR3 bases: TGCAGCGTGGCAGCCCAGGGGGGGCAGTTCTTC. Protein sequence: CSVAAQGGQFF. The V and J genes are TRBV29-1 and TRBJ2-1; a possible D gene is TRBD1 (7 bases). Trimming removed 6 bases from V and 12 bases from J, with 15 bases in between. Germline values: CDR1 SQVTM, CDR2 ANQGSEA. This CDR3 is built from 11 residues.